This paragraph reports one TCR beta chain. These data come from a study of prognosis after radiotherapy for stage I lung cancer. The CDR3 has 15 residues. From germline, CDR1 is MRHNA and CDR2 SNTAGT. Between the trimmed V and J ends, which lost 3 bases and 0 bases, there was a span of 8 bases. TCR beta CDR3 was amplified from genomic DNA by two-round multiplex PCR. First-round PCR, the initial amplification, used primers specific to each TRBV and TRBJ gene. MiXCR was run by TCRdb on the multiplex PCR reads, yielding one entry per CDR3 protein. The table shows tens of thousands of distinct CDR3 sequences, with around 41% occurring only once.

The chain employs TRBV6-4 and TRBJ2-2; D unresolved. Sequenced here: PBMCs, sampled before or after stereotactic body radiation therapy (not recorded which). The sequence was collected from a donor over 45 with non-small cell lung cancer. The CDR3 DNA reads TGTGCCAGCAGTGAGGTAGCAGCGAACACCGGGGAGCTGTTTTTT. Its protein product is CASSEVAANTGELFF.